The T cell receptor (beta chain) described here comes from a study of cytomegalovirus exposure and HLA in healthy donors. Study-wide points: Earlier analysis looked at TCR beta V segments, and most were productive about 90% or about 30% of the time.

In this sample, this clone turned up once. What it binds is unknown. Both 60 Vbeta primers and 13 Jbeta primers went into the PCR. Assay used: immunoSEQ multiplex PCR; TCRdb lists only in-frame clones, some missing. The table shows roughly 150,000 clones, with about four fifths occurring only once. This CDR3 comprises 15 residues. Germline-derived CDR1 and CDR2 are MNHNS and SASEGT. V lost 2 bases to trimming and J lost 4 bases; unmatched junction nucleotides: 2. The sample taken for sequencing was PBMCs. The genes are TRBV6-1 and TRBJ1-6; TRBD1 aligns across 7 bases. The sequence came from a man younger than 45 in good health and CMV-seropositive. The CDR3 DNA sequence: TGTGCCAGCAGTGAATACAGGGGATATAATTCACCCCTCCACTTT. Its protein product is CASSEYRGYNSPLHF.